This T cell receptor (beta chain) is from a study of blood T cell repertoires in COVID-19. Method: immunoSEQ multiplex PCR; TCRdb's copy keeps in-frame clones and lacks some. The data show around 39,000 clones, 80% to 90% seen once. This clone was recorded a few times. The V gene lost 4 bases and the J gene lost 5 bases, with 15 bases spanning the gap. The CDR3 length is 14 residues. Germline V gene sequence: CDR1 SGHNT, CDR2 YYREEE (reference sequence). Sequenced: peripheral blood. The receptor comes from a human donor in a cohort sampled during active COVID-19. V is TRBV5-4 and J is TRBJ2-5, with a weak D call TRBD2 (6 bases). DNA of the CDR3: TGTGCCAGCAGCCAACTAGCATCCTTTGAGACCCAGTACTTC. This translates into CASSQLASFETQYF.